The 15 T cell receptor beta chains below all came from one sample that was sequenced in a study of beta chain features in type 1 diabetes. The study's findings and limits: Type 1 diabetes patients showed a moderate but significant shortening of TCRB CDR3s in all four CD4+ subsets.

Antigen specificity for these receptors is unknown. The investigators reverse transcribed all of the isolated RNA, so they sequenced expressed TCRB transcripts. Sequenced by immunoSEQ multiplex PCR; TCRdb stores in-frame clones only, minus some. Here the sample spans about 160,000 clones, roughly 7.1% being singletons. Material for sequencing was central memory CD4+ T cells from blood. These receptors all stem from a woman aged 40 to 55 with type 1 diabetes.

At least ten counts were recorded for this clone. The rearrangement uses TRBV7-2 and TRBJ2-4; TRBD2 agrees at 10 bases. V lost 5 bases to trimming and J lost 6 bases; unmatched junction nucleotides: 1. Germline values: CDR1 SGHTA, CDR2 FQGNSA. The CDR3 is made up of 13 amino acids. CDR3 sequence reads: CASSRTSGNIQYF. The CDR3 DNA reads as TGTGCCAGCAGCCGGACTAGCGGAAACATTCAGTACTTC.

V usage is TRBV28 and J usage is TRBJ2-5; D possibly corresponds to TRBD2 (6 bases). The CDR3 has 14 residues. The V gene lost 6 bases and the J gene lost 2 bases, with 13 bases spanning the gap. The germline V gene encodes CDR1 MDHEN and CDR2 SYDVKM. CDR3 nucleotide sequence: TGTGCCAGCAGATCCGGCGGGGCTCAAGAGACCCAGTACTTC. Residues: CASRSGGAQETQYF. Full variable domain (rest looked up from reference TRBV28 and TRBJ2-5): DVKVTQSSRYLVKRTGEKVFLECVQDMDHENMFWYRQDPGLGLRLIYFSYDVKMKEKGDIPEGYSVSREKKERFSLILESASTNQTSMYLCASRSGGAQETQYFGPGTRLLVL.

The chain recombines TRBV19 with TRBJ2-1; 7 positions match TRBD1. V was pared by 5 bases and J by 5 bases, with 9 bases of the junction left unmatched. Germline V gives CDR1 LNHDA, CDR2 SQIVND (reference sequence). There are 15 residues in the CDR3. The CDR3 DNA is TGTGCCAGTAGTCCTACAGGGGTGCTCGACAATGAGCAGTTCTTC. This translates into CASSPTGVLDNEQFF. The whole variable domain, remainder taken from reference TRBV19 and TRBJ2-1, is DGGITQSPKYLFRKEGQNVTLSCEQNLNHDAMYWYRQDPGQGLRLIYYSQIVNDFQKGDIAEGYSVSREKKESFPLTVTSAQKNPTAFYLCASSPTGVLDNEQFFGPGTRLTVL.

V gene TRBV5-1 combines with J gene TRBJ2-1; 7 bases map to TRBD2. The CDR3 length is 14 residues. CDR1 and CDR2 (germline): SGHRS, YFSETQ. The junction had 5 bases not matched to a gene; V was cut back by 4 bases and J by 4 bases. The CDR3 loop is CASSPIAGYNEQFF. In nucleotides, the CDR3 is TGCGCCAGCAGCCCCATAGCGGGTTACAATGAGCAGTTCTTC.

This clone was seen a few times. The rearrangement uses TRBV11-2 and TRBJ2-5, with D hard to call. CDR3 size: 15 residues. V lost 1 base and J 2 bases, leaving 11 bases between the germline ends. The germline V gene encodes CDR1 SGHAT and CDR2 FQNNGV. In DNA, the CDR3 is TGTGCCAGCAGCTTAGGGTTTCCGGGTCAAGAGACCCAGTACTTC. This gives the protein CASSLGFPGQETQYF.

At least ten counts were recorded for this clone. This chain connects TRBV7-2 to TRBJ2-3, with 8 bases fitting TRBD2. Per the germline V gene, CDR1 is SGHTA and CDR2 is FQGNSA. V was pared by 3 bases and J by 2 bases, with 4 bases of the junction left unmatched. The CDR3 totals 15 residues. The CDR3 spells CASSLGGGTTDTQYF. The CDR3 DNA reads TGTGCCAGCAGCTTGGGCGGGGGGACCACAGATACGCAGTATTTT.

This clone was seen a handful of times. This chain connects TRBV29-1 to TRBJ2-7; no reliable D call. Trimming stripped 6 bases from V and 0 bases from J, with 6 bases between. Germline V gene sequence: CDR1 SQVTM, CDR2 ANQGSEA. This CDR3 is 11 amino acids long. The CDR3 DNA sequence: TGCAGCGTCGTCGGCTCCTACGAGCAGTACTTC. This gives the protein CSVVGSYEQYF.

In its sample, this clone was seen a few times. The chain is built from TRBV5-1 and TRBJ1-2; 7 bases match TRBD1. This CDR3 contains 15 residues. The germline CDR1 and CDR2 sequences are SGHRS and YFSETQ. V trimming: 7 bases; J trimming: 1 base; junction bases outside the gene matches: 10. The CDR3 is CASAQDRDYNYGYTF. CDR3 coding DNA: TGCGCCAGCGCCCAAGACAGGGATTATAACTATGGCTACACCTTC.

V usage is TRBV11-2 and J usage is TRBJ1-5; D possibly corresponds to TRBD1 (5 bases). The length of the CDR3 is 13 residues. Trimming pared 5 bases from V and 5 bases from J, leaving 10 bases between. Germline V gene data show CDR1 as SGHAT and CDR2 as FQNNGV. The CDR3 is CASSLVRDQPQHF. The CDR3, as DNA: TGTGCCAGCAGCCTCGTCAGGGATCAGCCCCAGCATTTT. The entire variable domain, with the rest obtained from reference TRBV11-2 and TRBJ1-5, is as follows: EAGVAQSPRYKIIEKRQSVAFWCNPISGHATLYWYQQILGQGPKLLIQFQNNGVVDDSQLPKDRFSAERLKGVDSTLKIQPAKLEDSAVYLCASSLVRDQPQHFGDGTRLSIL.

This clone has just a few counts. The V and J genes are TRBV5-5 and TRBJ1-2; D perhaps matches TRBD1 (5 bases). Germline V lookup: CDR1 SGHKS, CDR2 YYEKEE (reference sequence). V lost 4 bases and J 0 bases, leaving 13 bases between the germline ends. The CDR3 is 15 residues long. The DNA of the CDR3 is TGTGCCAGCAGCCCCGGGACTTCCTCTAACTATGGCTACACCTTC. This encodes CASSPGTSSNYGYTF.

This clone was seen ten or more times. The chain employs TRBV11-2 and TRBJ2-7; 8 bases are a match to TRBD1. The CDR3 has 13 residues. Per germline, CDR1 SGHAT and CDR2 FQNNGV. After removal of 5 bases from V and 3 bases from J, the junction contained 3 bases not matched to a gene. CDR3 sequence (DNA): TGTGCCAGCAGCCCCGGACAGGGCTACGAGCAGTACTTC. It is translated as CASSPGQGYEQYF. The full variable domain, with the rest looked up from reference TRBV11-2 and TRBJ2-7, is EAGVAQSPRYKIIEKRQSVAFWCNPISGHATLYWYQQILGQGPKLLIQFQNNGVVDDSQLPKDRFSAERLKGVDSTLKIQPAKLEDSAVYLCASSPGQGYEQYFGPGTRLTVT.

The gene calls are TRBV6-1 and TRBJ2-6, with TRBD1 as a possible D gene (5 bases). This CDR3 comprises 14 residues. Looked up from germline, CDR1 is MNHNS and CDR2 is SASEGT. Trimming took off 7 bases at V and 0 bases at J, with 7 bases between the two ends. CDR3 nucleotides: TGTGCCAGCACTGACAGCTCTGGGGCCAACGTCCTGACTTTC. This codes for CASTDSSGANVLTF.

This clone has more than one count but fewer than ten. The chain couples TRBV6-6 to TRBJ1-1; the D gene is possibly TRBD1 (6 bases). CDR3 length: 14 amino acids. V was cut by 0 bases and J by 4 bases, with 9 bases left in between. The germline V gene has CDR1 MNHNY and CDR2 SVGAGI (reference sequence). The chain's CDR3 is CASSYSQGRTEAFF. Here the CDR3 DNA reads TGTGCCAGCAGTTACTCACAGGGACGCACTGAAGCTTTCTTT.

Here the CDR3 reads CASGETIGNQPQHF. The CDR3, as DNA: TGTGCCAGCGGGGAGACTATAGGCAATCAGCCCCAGCATTTT. The rearrangement uses TRBV6-6 and TRBJ1-5; D is ambiguous. The germline gives CDR1 MNHNY, CDR2 SVGAGI (reference sequence). V was shortened by 8 bases and J by 2 bases, with 13 bases between the two germline ends. The CDR3 spans 14 residues.

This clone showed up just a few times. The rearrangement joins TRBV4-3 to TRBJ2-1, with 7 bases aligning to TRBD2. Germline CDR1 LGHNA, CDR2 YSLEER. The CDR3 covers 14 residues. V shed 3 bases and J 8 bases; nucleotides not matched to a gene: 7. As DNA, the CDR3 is TGCGCCAGCAGCCAGGGGCGGGAGCTCGATGAGCAGTTCTTC. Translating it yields CASSQGRELDEQFF.